The next 22 T cell receptor beta chains were all read from a single sample in a study of T-cell reconstitution after alpha-beta-depleted transplantation in children. General study findings and limits: After one year, T-cell counts and TCRbeta diversity mostly came from new T cells.

The antigens for these receptors are not known. Unique molecular identifiers were built into the TCRbeta library. One entry per CDR3 protein results from TCRdb running MiXCR on the PCR reads. The repertoire holds about 300,000 distinct CDR3 sequences, with over 7% as singletons. Sequenced here: peripheral blood, sampled 360 days after TCRalphabeta/CD19-depleted stem cell transplant. The receptors were sampled from a female patient between 2 and 15 years old who had a stem cell transplant for Fanconi anemia, so the T cells may come from the graft donor.

This clonotype was observed a handful of times. The rearrangement joins TRBV3-1 to TRBJ2-7, with 8 bases lining up with TRBD1. In germline, CDR1 is LGHDT, CDR2 YNNKEL (reference sequence). The CDR3 has 14 residues. Unmatched junction bases numbered 6, after V lost 1 base and J lost 7 bases. CDR3 coding DNA: TGTGCCAGCAGCCAAGCCGGGACAGGACGAGAGCAGTACTTC. This encodes CASSQAGTGREQYF.

This clonotype was counted ten times or more. This chain joins TRBV20-1 and TRBJ2-3; no reliable D call. This CDR3 has 11 residues. Per germline, CDR1 DFQATT and CDR2 SNEGSKA (reference sequence). V lost 5 bases, J lost 7 bases, and 10 bases lay in between. The CDR3 loop is CSAGRQNTQYF. CDR3 DNA sequence: TGCAGTGCTGGTCGCCAAAATACGCAGTATTTT.

This clonotype was counted only a few times. This chain joins TRBV30 and TRBJ2-7, with TRBD2 identical over 11 bases. This CDR3 region has 13 residues. CDR1 is GTSNPN, CDR2 SVGIG, per germline (reference sequence). Germline trimming cut 4 bases from V and 6 bases from J; bases unmatched to any gene: 5. The CDR3 DNA is TGTGCCTGGAATAGCGGGGGGGCGTCCGAGCAGTACTTC. Its protein product is CAWNSGGASEQYF.

The chain links TRBV6-2 or TRBV6-3 to TRBJ1-1; D is unclear. The CDR3 consists of 14 residues. V lost 0 bases and J lost 0, with 5 bases in between. Germline V gene lookup returns CDR1 MNHEY and CDR2 SVGEGT. CDR3 sequence reads: CASSYSGLNTEAFF. In DNA form, the CDR3 reads TGTGCCAGCAGTTACTCAGGGTTGAACACTGAAGCTTTCTTT.

This clonotype has more than one count but fewer than ten. The V and J genes are TRBV28 and TRBJ1-4, with 9 bases identical to TRBD1. The CDR3 sequence is 14 residues long. In germline, CDR1 is MDHEN, CDR2 SYDVKM. With 7 bases clipped from V and 7 bases from J, the junction kept 7 bases outside the gene matches. CDR3 residues: CASNLQGASEKLFF. CDR3 DNA: TGTGCCAGCAATCTACAGGGGGCTTCTGAAAAACTGTTTTTT.

V is TRBV7-2 and J is TRBJ1-3, with 9 positions matching TRBD1. The trim removed 0 bases at V and 3 bases at J, leaving 6 bases unmatched. The CDR3 covers 17 residues. The germline CDR1 and CDR2 sequences are SGHTA and FQGNSA. CDR3 coding DNA: TGTGCCAGCAGCTTAGCTTCCGGGACAGGGTTTGGAAACACCATATATTTT. This translates into CASSLASGTGFGNTIYF.

This clonotype was found many times. The chain employs TRBV10-3 and TRBJ2-5; tentatively, D is TRBD1 (6 bases). The CDR3 spans 16 residues. V shed 0 bases and J shed 1 base, with 12 bases lying between them. The germline V gene has CDR1 ENHRY and CDR2 SYGVKD. The CDR3 protein is CAISESRGHIQETQYF. Written as DNA, the CDR3 is TGTGCCATCAGTGAGTCGAGGGGACATATCCAAGAGACCCAGTACTTC.

This clonotype was seen only a few times. This chain connects TRBV4-2 to TRBJ2-3; 11 nucleotides align to TRBD2. This CDR3 spans 17 amino acids. Germline loops: CDR1 LGHNA, CDR2 YNFKEQ. V dropped 0 bases and J dropped 1; count of bases not matched to a gene: 3. Here the CDR3 DNA reads TGTGCCAGCAGCCAAGACACTAGCGGGGGAGGCACAGATACGCAGTATTTT. It encodes CASSQDTSGGGTDTQYF.

In this sample, this clonotype turned up many times. This chain connects TRBV28 to TRBJ2-5; 7 bases agree with TRBD2. V shed 4 bases and J 7 bases; nucleotides not matched to a gene: 6. Germline V gene sequence: CDR1 MDHEN, CDR2 SYDVKM. There are 13 residues in the CDR3. As DNA, the CDR3 is TGTGCCAGCAGTTCCGGACTAGGGTGGACCCAGTACTTC. This translates into CASSSGLGWTQYF.

The chain couples TRBV20-1 to TRBJ1-5; D is unresolved. In germline, CDR1 is DFQATT, CDR2 SNEGSKA (reference sequence). The CDR3 runs to 13 residues. The V end was cut by 5 bases, the J end by 6 bases, with 14 bases between. The DNA of the CDR3 is TGCAGTGCTGAGGACGGAGTTGGTCAGCCCCAGCATTTT. Translation: CSAEDGVGQPQHF.

This clonotype came up many times. This chain links TRBV7-2 with TRBJ1-6, with D possibly being TRBD1 (5 bases). Germline CDR1 reads SGHTA; CDR2 reads FQGNSA. V lost 5 bases to trimming and J lost 3 bases, with 11 bases between them. The CDR3 is 15 amino acids. The CDR3 spells CASSVTGDYNSPLHF. For the CDR3, the DNA is TGTGCCAGCAGCGTAACAGGAGACTATAATTCACCCCTCCACTTT. Full variable domain (missing parts from reference TRBV7-2 and TRBJ1-6): GAGVSQSPSNKVTEKGKDVELRCDPISGHTALYWYRQSLGQGLEFLIYFQGNSAPDKSGLPSDRFSAERTGGSVSTLTIQRTQQEDSAVYLCASSVTGDYNSPLHFGNGTRLTVT.

This chain uses TRBV2 with TRBJ2-3, with 11 bases matching TRBD2. The CDR3 totals 14 residues. After removal of 7 bases from V and 1 base from J, the junction contained 1 base not matched to a gene. Germline values: CDR1 SNHLY, CDR2 FYNNEI. CDR3 coding DNA: TGTGCCAGCACGGGACTAGCGGGCACAGATACGCAGTATTTT. It is translated as CASTGLAGTDTQYF.

The genes are TRBV30 and TRBJ2-2; tentative D call: TRBD2 (6 bases). From germline, CDR1 is GTSNPN and CDR2 SVGIG (reference sequence). Trimming shortened V by 3 bases and J by 5 bases, and 13 bases separated the two germline ends. The CDR3 consists of 14 residues. The chain's CDR3 is CAWRDDGRTGELFF. The CDR3 bases are TGTGCCTGGAGGGACGATGGGAGGACCGGGGAGCTGTTTTTT.

V usage is TRBV6-5 and J usage is TRBJ2-5, with 13 bases lining up with TRBD2. Germline values: CDR1 MNHEY, CDR2 SVGAGI. V lost 6 bases, J lost 1 base, and 8 bases stayed unmatched. The CDR3 runs 17 residues. Here the CDR3 reads CASRRRTSGGPQETQYF. Written as DNA, the CDR3 is TGTGCCAGCAGACGTAGGACTAGCGGGGGACCCCAAGAGACCCAGTACTTC.

The rearrangement links TRBV3-1 to TRBJ1-5; D ambiguous. V lost 4 bases to trimming and J lost 0 bases, with 13 bases between them. In germline, CDR1 is LGHDT, CDR2 YNNKEL (reference sequence). The CDR3 totals 16 residues. This chain's CDR3 is CASSRGGLNSNQPQHF. CDR3 DNA: TGTGCCAGCAGCCGAGGAGGACTGAATAGCAATCAGCCCCAGCATTTT.

CDR3 nucleotides: TGTGCCACGTCCGGGGGGAACACTGAAGCTTTCTTT. Protein: CATSGGNTEAFF. The rearrangement joins TRBV12-3 or TRBV12-4 to TRBJ1-1, with D possibly matching TRBD1 (5 bases). The CDR3 covers 12 residues. The ends were cut back, 10 bases at V and 1 base at J, with 10 bases in the middle.

Comment on this clonotype: A read error may explain this, as a much larger clone is one base away. V usage is TRBV20-1 and J usage is TRBJ2-1; no firm D call. The CDR3 runs to 10 residues. Trimming took off 3 bases at V and 9 bases at J, with 6 bases between the two ends. Per the germline V gene, CDR1 is DFQATT and CDR2 is SNEGSKA (reference sequence). This CDR3 is CSARRSEQFF. CDR3 DNA sequence: TGCAGTGCTAGGAGAAGTGAGCAGTTCTTC.

This rearrangement joins TRBV3-1 to TRBJ2-7; D gene ambiguous. The CDR3 has 13 amino acids. V was pared by 3 bases and J by 0 bases, with 6 bases between. Germline values: CDR1 LGHDT, CDR2 YNNKEL (reference sequence). The CDR3 is CASSHLSSYEQYF. The CDR3 DNA reads as TGTGCCAGCAGCCACCTGAGCTCCTACGAGCAGTACTTC.

There are many counts of this clonotype. The chain recombines TRBV12-3 or TRBV12-4 with TRBJ2-2; D might be TRBD1 (7 bases). The CDR3 runs to 17 residues. Trimming removed 7 bases at V and 2 bases at J, with 20 bases between. The CDR3 region is CASITRGYRGNTGELFF. The CDR3 nucleotides read TGTGCCAGCATCACTCGGGGGTACAGGGGAAACACCGGGGAGCTGTTTTTT.

Ten or more counts support this clonotype. J is TRBJ2-1 and V is TRBV5-1; D is undetermined. The CDR3 consists of 15 residues. Germline CDR1 and CDR2: SGHRS and YFSETQ. Trimming took 0 bases from V and 7 from J, leaving 14 bases between them. The CDR3 is CASSLDGWTANEQFF. CDR3 in DNA: TGCGCCAGCAGCTTGGACGGCTGGACCGCAAATGAGCAGTTCTTC.

This clonotype was detected many times. This chain uses TRBV5-1 with TRBJ1-1; D is ambiguous. The germline V gene has CDR1 SGHRS and CDR2 YFSETQ. Trimming cost V 8 bases and J 5 bases, with 16 bases left between them. The CDR3 loop spans 13 amino acids. CDR3: CASRRPGETEAFF. The CDR3 DNA is TGCGCCAGTAGGCGCCCTGGGGAAACTGAAGCTTTCTTT.

Ten or more counts support this clonotype. V is TRBV6-6 and J is TRBJ2-7; D is uncertain. The length of the CDR3 is 12 residues. Germline V gene sequence: CDR1 MNHNY, CDR2 SVGAGI (reference sequence). V lost 6 bases, J lost 2 bases, and 8 bases lay in between. CDR3 sequence reads: CASRMGTYEQYF. CDR3 sequence (DNA): TGTGCCAGCAGGATGGGGACCTACGAGCAGTACTTC.